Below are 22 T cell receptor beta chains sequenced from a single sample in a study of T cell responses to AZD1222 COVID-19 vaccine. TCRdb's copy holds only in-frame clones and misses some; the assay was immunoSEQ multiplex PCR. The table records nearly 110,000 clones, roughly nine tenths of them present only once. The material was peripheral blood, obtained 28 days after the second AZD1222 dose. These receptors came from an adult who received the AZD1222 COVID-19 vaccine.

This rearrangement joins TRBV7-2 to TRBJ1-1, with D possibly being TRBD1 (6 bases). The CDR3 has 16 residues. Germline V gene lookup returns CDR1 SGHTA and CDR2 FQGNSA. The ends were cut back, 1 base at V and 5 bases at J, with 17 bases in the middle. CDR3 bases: TGTGCCAGCAGCTTAGAGTCAGGGGTGTTTTTGACTGAAGCTTTCTTT. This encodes CASSLESGVFLTEAFF.

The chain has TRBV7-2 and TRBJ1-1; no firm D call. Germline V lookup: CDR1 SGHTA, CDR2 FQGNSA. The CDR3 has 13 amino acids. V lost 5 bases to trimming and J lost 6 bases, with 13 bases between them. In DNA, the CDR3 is TGTGCCAGCAGCCGGATTGAGAGGGCTGAAGCTTTCTTT. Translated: CASSRIERAEAFF.

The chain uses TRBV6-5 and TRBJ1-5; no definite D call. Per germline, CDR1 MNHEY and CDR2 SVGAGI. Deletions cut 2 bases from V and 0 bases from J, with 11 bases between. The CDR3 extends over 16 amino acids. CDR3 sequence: CASSYGGANSNQPQHF. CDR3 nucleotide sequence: TGTGCCAGCAGTTACGGCGGAGCGAATAGCAATCAGCCCCAGCATTTT.

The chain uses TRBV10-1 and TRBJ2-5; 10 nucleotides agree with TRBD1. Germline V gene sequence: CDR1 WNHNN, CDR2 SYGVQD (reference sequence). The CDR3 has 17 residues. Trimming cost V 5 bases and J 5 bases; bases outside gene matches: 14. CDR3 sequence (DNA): TGCGCCAGCAGTCCCCAACACCGGGACAGGGGACCGGAGACCCAGTACTTC. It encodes CASSPQHRDRGPETQYF.

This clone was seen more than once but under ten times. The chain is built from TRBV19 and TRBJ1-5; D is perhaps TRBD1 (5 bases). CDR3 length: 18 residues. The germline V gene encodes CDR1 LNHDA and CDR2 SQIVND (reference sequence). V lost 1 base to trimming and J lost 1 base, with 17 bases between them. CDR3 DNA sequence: TGTGCCAGTAGTATAGGGTTTCGGGGCGGTGGCAGCAATCAGCCCCAGCATTTT. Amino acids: CASSIGFRGGGSNQPQHF.

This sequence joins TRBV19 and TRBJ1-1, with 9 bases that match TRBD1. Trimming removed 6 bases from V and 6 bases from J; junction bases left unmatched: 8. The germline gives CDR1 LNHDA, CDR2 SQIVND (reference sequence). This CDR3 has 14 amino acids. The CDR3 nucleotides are TGTGCCAGTAGCCCGGACAGGGGAGGGCCTGAAGCTTTCTTT. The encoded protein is CASSPDRGGPEAFF.

The CDR3 nucleotides read TGTGCCAGCAGCACGTCGGGCCAGATACGCTCTGGAAACACCATATATTTT. Encoded protein: CASSTSGQIRSGNTIYF. This chain connects TRBV21-1 to TRBJ1-3. TRBV21-1 is noted as a pseudogene. This CDR3 spans 17 amino acids.

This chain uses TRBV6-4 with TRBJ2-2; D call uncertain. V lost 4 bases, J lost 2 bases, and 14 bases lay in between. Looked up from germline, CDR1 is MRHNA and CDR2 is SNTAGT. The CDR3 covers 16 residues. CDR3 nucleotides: TGTGCCAGCAGTGCAGTTAGGACGGCCAACACCGGGGAGCTGTTTTTT. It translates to CASSAVRTANTGELFF.

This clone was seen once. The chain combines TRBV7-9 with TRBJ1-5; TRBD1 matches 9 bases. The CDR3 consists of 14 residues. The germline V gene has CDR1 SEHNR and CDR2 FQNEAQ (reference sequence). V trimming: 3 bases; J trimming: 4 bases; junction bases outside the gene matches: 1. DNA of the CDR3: TGTGCCAGCAGCTTTGGACAGGGGAATCAGCCCCAGCATTTT. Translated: CASSFGQGNQPQHF.

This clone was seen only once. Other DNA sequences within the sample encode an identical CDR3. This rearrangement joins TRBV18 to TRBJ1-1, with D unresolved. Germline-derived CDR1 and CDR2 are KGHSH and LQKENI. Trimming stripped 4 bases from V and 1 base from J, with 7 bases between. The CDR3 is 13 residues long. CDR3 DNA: TGTGCCAGCTCACAAGGGCAGAACACTGAAGCTTTCTTT. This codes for CASSQGQNTEAFF.

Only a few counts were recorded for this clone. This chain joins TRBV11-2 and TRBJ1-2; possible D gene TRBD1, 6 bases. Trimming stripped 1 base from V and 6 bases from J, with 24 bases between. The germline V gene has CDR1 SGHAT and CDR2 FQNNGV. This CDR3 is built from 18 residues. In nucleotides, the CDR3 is TGTGCCAGCAGCTTAGGTTTTTTAACAGGGTATGGGTCGAATGGCTACACCTTC. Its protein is CASSLGFLTGYGSNGYTF.

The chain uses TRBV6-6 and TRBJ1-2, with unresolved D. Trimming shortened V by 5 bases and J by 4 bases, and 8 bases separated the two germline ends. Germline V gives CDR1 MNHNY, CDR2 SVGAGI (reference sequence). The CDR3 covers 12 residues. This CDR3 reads CASSEVSYGYTF. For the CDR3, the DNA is TGTGCCAGCAGTGAGGTCTCCTATGGCTACACCTTC.

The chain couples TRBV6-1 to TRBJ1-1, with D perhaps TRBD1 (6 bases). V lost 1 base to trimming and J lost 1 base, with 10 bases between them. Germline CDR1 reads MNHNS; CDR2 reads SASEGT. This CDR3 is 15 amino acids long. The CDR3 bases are TGTGCCAGCAGTGAAGGTACGACAGGGAACACTGAAGCTTTCTTT. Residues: CASSEGTTGNTEAFF.

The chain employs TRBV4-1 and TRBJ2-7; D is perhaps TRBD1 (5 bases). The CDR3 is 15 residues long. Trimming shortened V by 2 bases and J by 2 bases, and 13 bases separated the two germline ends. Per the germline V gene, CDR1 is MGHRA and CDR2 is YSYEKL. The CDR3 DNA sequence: TGCGCCAGCAGCCAAACCCGGCAGGGCCCCTACGAGCAGTACTTC. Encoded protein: CASSQTRQGPYEQYF.

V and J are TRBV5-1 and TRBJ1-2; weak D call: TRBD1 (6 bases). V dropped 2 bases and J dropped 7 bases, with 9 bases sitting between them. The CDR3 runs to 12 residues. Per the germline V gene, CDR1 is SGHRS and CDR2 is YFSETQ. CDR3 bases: TGCGCCAGCAGCTTCTCAGGGGCTGGCTACACCTTC. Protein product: CASSFSGAGYTF.

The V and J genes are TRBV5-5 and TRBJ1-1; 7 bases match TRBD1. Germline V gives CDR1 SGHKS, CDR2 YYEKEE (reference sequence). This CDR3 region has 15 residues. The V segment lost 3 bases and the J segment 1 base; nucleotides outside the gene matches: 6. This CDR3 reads CASSWGTAKNTEAFF. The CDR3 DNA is TGTGCCAGCAGCTGGGGGACAGCGAAGAACACTGAAGCTTTCTTT.

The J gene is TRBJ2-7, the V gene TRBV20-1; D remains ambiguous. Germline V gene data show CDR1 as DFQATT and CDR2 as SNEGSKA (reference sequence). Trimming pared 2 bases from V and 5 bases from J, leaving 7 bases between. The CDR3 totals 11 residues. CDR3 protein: CSARTYNEQYF. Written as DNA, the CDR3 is TGCAGTGCTAGAACGTATAACGAGCAGTACTTC.

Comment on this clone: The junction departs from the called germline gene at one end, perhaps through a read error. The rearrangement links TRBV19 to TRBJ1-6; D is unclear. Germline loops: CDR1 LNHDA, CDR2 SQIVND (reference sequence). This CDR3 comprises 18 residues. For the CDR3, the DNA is TGTGCTAGTAGTATTAGCGGTCTTGTGGGTTTTGTTAATTCACCCCTCCACTTT. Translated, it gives CASSISGLVGFVNSPLHF.

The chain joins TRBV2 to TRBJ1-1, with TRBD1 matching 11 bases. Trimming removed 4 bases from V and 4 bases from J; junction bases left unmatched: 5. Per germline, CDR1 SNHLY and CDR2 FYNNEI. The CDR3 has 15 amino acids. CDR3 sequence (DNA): TGTGCCAGCAGTGGCACCGGGACAGGGGGCACTGAAGCTTTCTTT. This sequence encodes CASSGTGTGGTEAFF. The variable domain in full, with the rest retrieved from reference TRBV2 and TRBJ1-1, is EPEVTQTPSHQVTQMGQEVILRCVPISNHLYFYWYRQILGQKVEFLVSFYNNEISEKSEIFDDQFSVERPDGSNFTLKIRSTKLEDSAMYFCASSGTGTGGTEAFFGQGTRLTVV.

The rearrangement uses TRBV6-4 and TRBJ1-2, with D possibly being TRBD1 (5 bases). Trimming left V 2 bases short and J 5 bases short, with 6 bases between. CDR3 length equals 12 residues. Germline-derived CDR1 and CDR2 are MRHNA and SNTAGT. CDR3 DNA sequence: TGTGCCAGCAGTGACAGGGGTTATGGCTACACCTTC. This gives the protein CASSDRGYGYTF.

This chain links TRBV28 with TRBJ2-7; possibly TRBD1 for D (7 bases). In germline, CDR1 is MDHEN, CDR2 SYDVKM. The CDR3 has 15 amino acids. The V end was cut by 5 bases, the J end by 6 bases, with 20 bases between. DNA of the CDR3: TGTGCCAGCAGTCCCGGGGGTACAGGGGATCGCGAGCAGTACTTC. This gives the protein CASSPGGTGDREQYF. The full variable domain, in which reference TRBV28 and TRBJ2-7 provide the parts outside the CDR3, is DVKVTQSSRYLVKRTGEKVFLECVQDMDHENMFWYRQDPGLGLRLIYFSYDVKMKEKGDIPEGYSVSREKKERFSLILESASTNQTSMYLCASSPGGTGDREQYFGPGTRLTVT.

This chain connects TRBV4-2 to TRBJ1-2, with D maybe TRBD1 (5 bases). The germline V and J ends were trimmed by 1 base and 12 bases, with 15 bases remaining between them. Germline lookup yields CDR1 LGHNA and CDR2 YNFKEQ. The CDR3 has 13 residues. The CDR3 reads CASSQGPGEGNTF. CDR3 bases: TGTGCCAGCAGCCAAGGGCCGGGGGAGGGGAACACCTTC.